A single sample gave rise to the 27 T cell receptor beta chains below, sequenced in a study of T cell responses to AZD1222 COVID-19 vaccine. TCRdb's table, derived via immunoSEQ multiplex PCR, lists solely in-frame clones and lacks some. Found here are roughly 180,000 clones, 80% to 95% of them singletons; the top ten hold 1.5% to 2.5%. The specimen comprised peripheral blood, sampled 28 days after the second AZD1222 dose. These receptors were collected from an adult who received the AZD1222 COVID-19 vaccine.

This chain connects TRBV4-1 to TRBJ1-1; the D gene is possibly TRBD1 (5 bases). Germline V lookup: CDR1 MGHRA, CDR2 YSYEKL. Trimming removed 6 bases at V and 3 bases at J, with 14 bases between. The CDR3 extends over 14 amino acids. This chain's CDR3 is CASRRQFMDTEAFF. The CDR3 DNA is TGCGCCAGCAGGCGACAGTTTATGGACACTGAAGCTTTCTTT.

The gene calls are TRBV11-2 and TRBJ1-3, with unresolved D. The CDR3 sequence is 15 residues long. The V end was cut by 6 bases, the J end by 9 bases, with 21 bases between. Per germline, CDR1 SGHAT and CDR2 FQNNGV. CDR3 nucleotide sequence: TGTGCCAGCAGACGGCCTGGAGGCCATTCAAGCACCATATATTTT. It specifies CASRRPGGHSSTIYF.

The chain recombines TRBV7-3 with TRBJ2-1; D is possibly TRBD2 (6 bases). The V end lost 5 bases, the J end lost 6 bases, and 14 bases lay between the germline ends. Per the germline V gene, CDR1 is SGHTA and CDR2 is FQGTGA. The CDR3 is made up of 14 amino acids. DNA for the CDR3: TGTGCCAGCAGCATTAGCGGTGGGGGCAATGAGCAGTTCTTC. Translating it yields CASSISGGGNEQFF.

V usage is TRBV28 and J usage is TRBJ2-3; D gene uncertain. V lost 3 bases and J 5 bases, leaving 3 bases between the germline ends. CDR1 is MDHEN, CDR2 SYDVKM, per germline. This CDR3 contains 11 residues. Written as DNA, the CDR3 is TGTGCCAGCAGTTTCCTAGATACGCAGTATTTT. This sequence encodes CASSFLDTQYF.

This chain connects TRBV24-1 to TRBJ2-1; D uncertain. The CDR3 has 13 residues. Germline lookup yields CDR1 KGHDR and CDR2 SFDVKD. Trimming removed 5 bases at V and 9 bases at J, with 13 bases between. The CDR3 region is CATSGGSRGEQFF. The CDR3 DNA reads TGTGCCACCAGTGGTGGCAGTCGAGGTGAGCAGTTCTTC.

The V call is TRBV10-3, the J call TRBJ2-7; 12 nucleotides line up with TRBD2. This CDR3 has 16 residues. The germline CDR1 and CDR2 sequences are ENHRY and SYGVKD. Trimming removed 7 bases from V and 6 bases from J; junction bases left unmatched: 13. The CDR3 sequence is CAIKSPETSGSGEQYF. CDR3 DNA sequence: TGTGCCATCAAAAGTCCTGAGACTAGCGGGAGTGGCGAGCAGTACTTC.

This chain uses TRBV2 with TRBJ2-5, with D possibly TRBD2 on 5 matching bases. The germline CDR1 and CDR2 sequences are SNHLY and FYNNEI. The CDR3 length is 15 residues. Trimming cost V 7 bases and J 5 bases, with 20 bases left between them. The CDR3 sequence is CASNFGLGVGETQYF. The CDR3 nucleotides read TGTGCCAGCAATTTCGGATTGGGAGTAGGGGAGACCCAGTACTTC.

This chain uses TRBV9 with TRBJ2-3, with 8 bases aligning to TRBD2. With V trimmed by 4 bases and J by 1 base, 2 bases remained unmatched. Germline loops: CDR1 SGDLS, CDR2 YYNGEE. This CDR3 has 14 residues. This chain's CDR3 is CASSPAGGTDTQYF. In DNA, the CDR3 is TGTGCCAGCAGCCCAGCGGGAGGCACAGATACGCAGTATTTT. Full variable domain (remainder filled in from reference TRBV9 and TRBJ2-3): DSGVTQTPKHLITATGQRVTLRCSPRSGDLSVYWYQQSLDQGLQFLIQYYNGEERAKGNILERFSAQQFPDLHSELNLSSLELGDSALYFCASSPAGGTDTQYFGPGTRLTVL.

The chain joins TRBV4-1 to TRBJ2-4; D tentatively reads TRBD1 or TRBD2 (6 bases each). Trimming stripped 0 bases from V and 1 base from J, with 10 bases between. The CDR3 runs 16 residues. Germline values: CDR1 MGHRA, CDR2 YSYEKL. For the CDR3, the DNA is TGCGCCAGCAGCCAAGATACGGGGGCGGCCAAAAACATTCAGTACTTC. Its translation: CASSQDTGAAKNIQYF.

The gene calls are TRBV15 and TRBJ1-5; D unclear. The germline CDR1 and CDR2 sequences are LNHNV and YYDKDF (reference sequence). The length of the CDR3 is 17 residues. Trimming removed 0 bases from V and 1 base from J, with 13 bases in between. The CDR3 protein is CATSRDYEGLSNQPQHF. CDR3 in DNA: TGTGCCACCAGCAGAGATTACGAGGGATTAAGCAATCAGCCCCAGCATTTT.

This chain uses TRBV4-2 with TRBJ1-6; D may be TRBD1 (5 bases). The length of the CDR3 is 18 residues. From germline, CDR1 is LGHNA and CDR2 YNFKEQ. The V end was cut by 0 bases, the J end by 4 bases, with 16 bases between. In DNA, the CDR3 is TGTGCCAGCAGCCAAGAAGTAATGGGGGGATCGTATAATTCACCCCTCCACTTT. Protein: CASSQEVMGGSYNSPLHF.

The CDR3 DNA sequence: TGCGCCAGCAGAGGTGCGATGAAGACAGGGGGCGCATCTAATGAAAAACTGTTTTTT. It is translated as CASRGAMKTGGASNEKLFF. The chain links TRBV5-1 to TRBJ1-4, with 10 bases lining up with TRBD1. The CDR3 runs to 19 residues. Germline lookup yields CDR1 SGHRS and CDR2 YFSETQ. V lost 5 bases to trimming and J lost 3 bases; unmatched junction nucleotides: 16.

The CDR3 region has the DNA TGTGCCAGCAGCCAAGATCAATCTGGAAACACCATATATTTT. It yields the protein CASSQDQSGNTIYF. The chain has TRBV3-1 (or the pseudogene TRBV3-2) and TRBJ1-3; D gene unclear. Between the trimmed V and J ends, which lost 0 bases and 1 base, there was a span of 4 bases. There are 14 residues in the CDR3. Germline values: CDR1 LGHDT, CDR2 YNNKEL (reference sequence).

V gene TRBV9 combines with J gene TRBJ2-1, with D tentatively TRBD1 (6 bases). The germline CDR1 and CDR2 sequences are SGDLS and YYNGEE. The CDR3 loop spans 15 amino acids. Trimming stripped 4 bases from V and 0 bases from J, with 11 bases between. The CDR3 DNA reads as TGTGCCAGCAGCCCCGAGACAGGCTCCTACAATGAGCAGTTCTTC. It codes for CASSPETGSYNEQFF.

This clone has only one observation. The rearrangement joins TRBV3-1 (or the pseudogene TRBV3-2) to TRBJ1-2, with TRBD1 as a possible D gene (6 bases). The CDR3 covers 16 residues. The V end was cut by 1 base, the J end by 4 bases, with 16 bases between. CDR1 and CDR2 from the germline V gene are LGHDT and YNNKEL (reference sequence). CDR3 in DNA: TGTGCCAGCAGCCAAGCCGGGGGGGCAGGGAGCTATGGCTACACCTTC. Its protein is CASSQAGGAGSYGYTF.

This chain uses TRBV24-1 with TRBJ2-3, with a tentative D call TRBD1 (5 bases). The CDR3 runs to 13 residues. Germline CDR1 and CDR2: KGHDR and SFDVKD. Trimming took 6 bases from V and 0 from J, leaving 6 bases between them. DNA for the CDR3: TGTGCCACCAGTCAGGGTAGCACAGATACGCAGTATTTT. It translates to CATSQGSTDTQYF.

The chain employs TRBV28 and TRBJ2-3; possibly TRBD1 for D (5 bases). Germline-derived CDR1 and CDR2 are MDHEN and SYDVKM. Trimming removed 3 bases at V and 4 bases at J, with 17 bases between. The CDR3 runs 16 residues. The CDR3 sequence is CASSFSVGAGPDTQYF. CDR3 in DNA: TGTGCCAGCAGTTTTTCGGTAGGGGCTGGACCAGATACGCAGTATTTT.

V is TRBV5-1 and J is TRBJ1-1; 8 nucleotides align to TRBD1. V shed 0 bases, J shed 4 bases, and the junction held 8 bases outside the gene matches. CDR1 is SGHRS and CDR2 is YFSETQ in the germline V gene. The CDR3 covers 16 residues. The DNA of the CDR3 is TGCGCCAGCAGCTTGGGTCGGTCAGGGGGCGGCACTGAAGCTTTCTTT. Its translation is CASSLGRSGGGTEAFF.

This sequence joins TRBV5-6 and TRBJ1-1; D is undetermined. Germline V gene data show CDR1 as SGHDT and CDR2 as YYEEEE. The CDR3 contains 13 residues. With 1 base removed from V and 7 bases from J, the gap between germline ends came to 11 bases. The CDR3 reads CASSLNGMNEAFF. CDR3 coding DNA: TGTGCCAGCAGCTTGAATGGGATGAATGAAGCTTTCTTT. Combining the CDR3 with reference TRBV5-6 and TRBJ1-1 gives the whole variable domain DAGVTQSPTHLIKTRGQQVTLRCSPKSGHDTVSWYQQALGQGPQFIFQYYEEEERQRGNFPDRFSGHQFPNYSSELNVNALLLGDSALYLCASSLNGMNEAFFGQGTRLTVV.

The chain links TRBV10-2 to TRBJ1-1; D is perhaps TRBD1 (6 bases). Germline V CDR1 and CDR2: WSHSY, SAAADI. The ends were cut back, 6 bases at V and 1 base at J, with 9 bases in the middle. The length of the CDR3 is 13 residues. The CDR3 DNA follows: TGCGCCAGCAGAATACAGGGGAACACTGAAGCTTTCTTT. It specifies CASRIQGNTEAFF.

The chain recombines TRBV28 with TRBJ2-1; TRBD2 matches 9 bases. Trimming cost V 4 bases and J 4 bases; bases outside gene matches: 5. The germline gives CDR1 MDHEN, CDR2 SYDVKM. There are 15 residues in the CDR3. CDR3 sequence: CASSYSGSSYNEQFF. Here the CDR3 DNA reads TGTGCCAGCAGTTATAGCGGGAGTTCATACAATGAGCAGTTCTTC.

In DNA form, the CDR3 reads TGTGCCAGTAGTGACCGGGACAGGGTCTACGAGCAGTACTTC. Amino acids: CASSDRDRVYEQYF. This chain uses TRBV19 with TRBJ2-7, with 9 bases fitting TRBD1. Losses at the gene ends were 5 bases for V and 3 bases for J; bases not matched to a gene: 5. The CDR3 length is 14 residues. The germline gives CDR1 LNHDA, CDR2 SQIVND (reference sequence).

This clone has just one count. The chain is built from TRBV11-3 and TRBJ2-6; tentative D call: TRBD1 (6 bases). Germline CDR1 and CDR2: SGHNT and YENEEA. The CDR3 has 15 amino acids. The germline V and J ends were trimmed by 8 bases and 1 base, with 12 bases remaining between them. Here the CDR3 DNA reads TGTGCCAGCGGCCGGACAGAGTCTGGGGCCAACGTCCTGACTTTC. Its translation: CASGRTESGANVLTF.

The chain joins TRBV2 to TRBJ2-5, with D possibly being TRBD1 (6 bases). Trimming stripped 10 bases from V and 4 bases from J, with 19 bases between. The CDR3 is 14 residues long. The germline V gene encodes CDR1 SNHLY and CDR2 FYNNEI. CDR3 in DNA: TGTGCCACGTCGATACAGGGTTGGCGAGAGACCCAGTACTTC. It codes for CATSIQGWRETQYF.

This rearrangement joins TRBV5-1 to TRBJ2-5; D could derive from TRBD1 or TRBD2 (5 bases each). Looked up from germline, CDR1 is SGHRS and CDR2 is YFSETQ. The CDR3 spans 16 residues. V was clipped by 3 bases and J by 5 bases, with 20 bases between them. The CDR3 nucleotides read TGCGCCAGCAGCTGGGACCGCGGGTGGTCAGGGGAGACCCAGTACTTC. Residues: CASSWDRGWSGETQYF.

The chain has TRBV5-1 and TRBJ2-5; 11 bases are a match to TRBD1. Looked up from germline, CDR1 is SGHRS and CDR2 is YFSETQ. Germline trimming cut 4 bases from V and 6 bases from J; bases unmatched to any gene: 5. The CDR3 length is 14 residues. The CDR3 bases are TGCGCCAGCAGCCAGGACAGGGGGCCGAAGACCCAGTACTTC. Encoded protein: CASSQDRGPKTQYF.

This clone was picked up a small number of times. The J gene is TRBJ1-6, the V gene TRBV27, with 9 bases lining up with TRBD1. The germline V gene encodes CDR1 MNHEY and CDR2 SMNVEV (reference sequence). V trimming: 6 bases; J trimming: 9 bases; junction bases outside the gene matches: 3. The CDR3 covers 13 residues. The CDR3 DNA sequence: TGTGCCAGCAGGAACAGGGGGCTTTCACCCCTCCACTTT. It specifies CASRNRGLSPLHF.